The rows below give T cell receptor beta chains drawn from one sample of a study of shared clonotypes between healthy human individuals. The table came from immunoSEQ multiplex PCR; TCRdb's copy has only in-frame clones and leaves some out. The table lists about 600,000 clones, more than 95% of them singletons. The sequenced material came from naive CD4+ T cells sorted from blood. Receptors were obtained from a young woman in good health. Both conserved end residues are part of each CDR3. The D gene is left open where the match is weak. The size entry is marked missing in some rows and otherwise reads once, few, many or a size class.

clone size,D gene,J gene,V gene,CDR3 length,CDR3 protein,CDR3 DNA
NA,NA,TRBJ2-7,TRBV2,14,CASSIGTETYEQYF,TGTGCCAGCAGTATTGGGACTGAGACCTACGAGCAGTACTTC
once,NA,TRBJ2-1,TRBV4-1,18,CASSQATAVGSSYNEQFF,TGCGCCAGCAGCCAAGCTACAGCGGTTGGGAGCTCCTACAATGAGCAGTTCTTC
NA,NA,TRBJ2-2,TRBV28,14,CASGRQEVAGELFF,TGTGCCAGCGGTAGGCAGGAGGTTGCCGGGGAGCTGTTTTTT
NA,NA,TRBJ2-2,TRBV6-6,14,CASSWGPDTGELFF,TGTGCCAGCAGCTGGGGACCCGACACCGGGGAGCTGTTTTTT
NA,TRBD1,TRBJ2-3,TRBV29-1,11,CSVPGGDTQYF,TGCAGTGTTCCAGGGGGAGATACGCAGTATTTT
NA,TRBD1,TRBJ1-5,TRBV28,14,CASVTGGADQPQHF,TGTGCCAGCGTAACAGGGGGCGCGGATCAGCCCCAGCATTTT
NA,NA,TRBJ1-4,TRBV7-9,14,CASSLTAGVEKLFF,TGTGCCAGCAGCTTAACGGCAGGGGTGGAAAAACTGTTTTTT
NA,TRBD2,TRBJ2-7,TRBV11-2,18,CASSLGVGLAGSSYEQYF,TGTGCCAGCAGCTTAGGAGTTGGGCTAGCGGGGAGCTCCTACGAGCAGTACTTC
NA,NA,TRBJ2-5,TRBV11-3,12,CASSRDSGTQYF,TGTGCCAGCAGTCGGGACTCAGGGACCCAGTACTTC
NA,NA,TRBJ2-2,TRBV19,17,CASSIWQGNPSTGELFF,TGTGCCAGTAGTATTTGGCAGGGGAACCCCTCCACCGGGGAGCTGTTTTTT
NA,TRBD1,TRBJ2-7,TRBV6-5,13,CASSPTGAYEQYF,TGTGCCAGCAGCCCCACAGGGGCCTACGAGCAGTACTTC
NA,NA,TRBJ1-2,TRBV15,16,CATSGLRGSEADGYTF,TGTGCCACCAGCGGCCTCAGGGGCAGTGAGGCCGATGGCTACACCTTC
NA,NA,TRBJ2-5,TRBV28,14,CASSRRKYQETQYF,TGTGCCAGCAGTCGACGGAAGTACCAAGAGACCCAGTACTTC
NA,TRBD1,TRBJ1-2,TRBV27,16,CASRKPGQGAVYGYTF,TGTGCCAGCCGAAAACCGGGACAGGGGGCTGTCTATGGCTACACCTTC
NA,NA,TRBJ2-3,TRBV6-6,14,CASSYGGRGDTQYF,TGTGCCAGCAGTTACGGGGGGCGCGGAGATACGCAGTATTTT
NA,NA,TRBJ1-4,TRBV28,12,CASATVGEKLFF,TGTGCCAGCGCGACTGTGGGTGAAAAACTGTTTTTT
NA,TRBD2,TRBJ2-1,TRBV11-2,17,CASRGILSGRAFNEQFF,TGTGCCAGCAGAGGGATCCTATCCGGGAGGGCCTTCAATGAGCAGTTCTTC
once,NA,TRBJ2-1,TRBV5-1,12,CASSVQGHEQFF,TGCGCCAGCAGCGTGCAGGGACATGAGCAGTTCTTC
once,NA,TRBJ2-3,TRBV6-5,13,CASRTELGDTQYF,TGTGCCAGCAGAACCGAGCTAGGGGATACGCAGTATTTT
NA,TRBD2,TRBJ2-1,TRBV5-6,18,CASSERGLAGDINNEQFF,TGTGCCAGCAGCGAAAGGGGACTAGCGGGAGATATTAACAATGAGCAGTTCTTC
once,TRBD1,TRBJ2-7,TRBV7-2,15,CASSSHGTGTYEQYF,TGTGCCAGCAGCTCCCACGGGACAGGGACTTACGAGCAGTACTTC
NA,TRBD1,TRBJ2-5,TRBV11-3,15,CASSLGDRDIETQYF,TGTGCCAGCAGCTTAGGGGACAGAGATATAGAGACCCAGTACTTC
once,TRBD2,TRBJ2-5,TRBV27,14,CASSFSGRGETQYF,TGTGCCAGCAGTTTTAGCGGGAGGGGGGAGACCCAGTACTTC
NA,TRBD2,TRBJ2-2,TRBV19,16,CASSIVGREGVGELFF,TGTGCCAGTAGTATCGTCGGGAGGGAGGGTGTCGGGGAGCTGTTTTTT
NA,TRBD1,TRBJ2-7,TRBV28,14,CASSLRGLAYEQYF,TGTGCCAGCAGTCTCAGGGGGCTTGCCTACGAGCAGTACTTC
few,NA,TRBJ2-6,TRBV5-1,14,CASSLSSGANVLTF,TGCGCCAGCAGCTTGAGCTCTGGGGCCAACGTCCTGACTTTC
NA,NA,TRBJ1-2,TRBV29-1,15,CSVEDRRSGNYGYTF,TGCAGCGTTGAAGATCGTAGGAGCGGTAACTATGGCTACACCTTC
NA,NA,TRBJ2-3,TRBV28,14,CASSEASGTDTQYF,TGTGCCAGCAGTGAGGCTAGCGGCACAGATACGCAGTATTTT
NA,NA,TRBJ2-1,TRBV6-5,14,CASRRRDGYNEQFF,TGTGCCAGCAGACGCCGGGACGGCTACAATGAGCAGTTCTTC
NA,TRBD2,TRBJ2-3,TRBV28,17,CASSVAGLAGYTDTQYF,TGTGCCAGCAGCGTTGCGGGGCTAGCGGGCTACACAGATACGCAGTATTTT
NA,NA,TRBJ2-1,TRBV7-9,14,CASSLGDDHNEQFF,TGTGCCAGCAGCTTAGGGGACGATCACAATGAGCAGTTCTTC
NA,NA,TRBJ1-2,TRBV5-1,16,CASRIWQGQTNYDYTF,TGCGCCAGCAGAATATGGCAGGGGCAAACTAACTATGACTACACCTTC
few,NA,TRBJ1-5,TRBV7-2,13,CASSFTTEDPQHF,TGTGCCAGCAGCTTCACGACGGAGGACCCCCAGCATTTT
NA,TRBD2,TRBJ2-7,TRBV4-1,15,CASSQLAGARYEQYF,TGCGCCAGCAGCCAACTGGCGGGAGCGCGGTACGAGCAGTACTTC
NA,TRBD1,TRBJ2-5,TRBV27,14,CASSLQGARETQYF,TGTGCCAGCAGTTTACAGGGGGCGAGAGAGACCCAGTACTTC
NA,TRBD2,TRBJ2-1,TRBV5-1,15,CASSAASGSVNEQFF,TGCGCCAGCAGCGCCGCTAGCGGGAGTGTGAATGAGCAGTTCTTC
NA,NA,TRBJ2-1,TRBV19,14,CASSAGGRYNEQFF,TGTGCCAGTAGCGCAGGGGGGCGTTACAATGAGCAGTTCTTC
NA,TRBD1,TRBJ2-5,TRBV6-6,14,CASRPTGGGETQYF,TGTGCCAGCAGACCAACAGGGGGCGGGGAGACCCAGTACTTC
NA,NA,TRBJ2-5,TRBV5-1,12,CASSLITETQYF,TGCGCCAGCAGCTTGATTACGGAGACCCAGTACTTC
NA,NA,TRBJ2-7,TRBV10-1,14,CASTPDGRSYEQYF,TGCGCCAGCACTCCGGACGGCCGCTCCTACGAGCAGTACTTC
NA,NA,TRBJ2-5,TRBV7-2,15,CASSLGRAQGETQYF,TGTGCCAGCAGCTTAGGGAGGGCACAGGGAGAGACCCAGTACTTC